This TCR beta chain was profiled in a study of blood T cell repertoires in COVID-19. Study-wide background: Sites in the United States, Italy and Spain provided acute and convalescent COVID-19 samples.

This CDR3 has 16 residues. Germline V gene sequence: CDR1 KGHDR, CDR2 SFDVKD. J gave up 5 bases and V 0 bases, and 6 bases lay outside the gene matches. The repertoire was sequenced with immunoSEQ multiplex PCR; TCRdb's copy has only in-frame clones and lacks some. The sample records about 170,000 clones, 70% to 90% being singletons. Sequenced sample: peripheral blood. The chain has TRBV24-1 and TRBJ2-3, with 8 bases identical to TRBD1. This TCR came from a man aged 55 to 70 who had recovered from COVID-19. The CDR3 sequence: CATSDLGQGGEDTQYF. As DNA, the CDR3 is TGTGCCACCAGTGATTTGGGACAGGGAGGAGAAGATACGCAGTATTTT.